This record concerns one T cell receptor beta chain sequence. This clonotype was seen many times. The target of this receptor is not known. No base-level quality is on record; no much larger clone is a single base apart. Naive CD8 T cell libraries were made from about 20,000 to 1,000,000 sorted cells using 10%, 30% or 50% of purified RNA. Naive CD8 T cells, defined as CD8+CD4-CCR7+CD45RA+, were FACS-sorted into RLT Plus buffer on a BD FACSAria II. To test detection sensitivity, Jurkat RNA equal to ten TCR copies was added to samples of about 18,000-1,100,000 naive CD8 T cells. Enrichment of CD8 T cells was done with RosetteSep CD8+ T Cell Enrichment Cocktail plus Ficoll-Paque, and ACK red cell lysis came afterward. These data come from a study of molecular identifiers for immune sequencing clone quantification (dated by TCRdb to between 2017 and 2018). Regarding the study in general: In a replicate experiment, RNA from 20,000 or 100,000 naive CD8 T cells was split into five aliquots, four of which were sequenced. CD8 T cells were used in a methods study to benchmark molecular-identifier clustering-based TCR repertoire sequencing (MIDCIRS) and TCR RNA copy counting. Results and caveats for the whole study, not just this receptor: Naive libraries contained spiked-in Jurkat TCR RNA (approximately ten copies' worth), which is not part of the donor repertoire. When barcode sub-clustering was not used, chimeric consensus sequences inflated TCR diversity, with chimeras reaching as high as 47%. Even against a background of 750,000 to 1,000,000 naive CD8 T cells, spiked-in Jurkat TCR RNA amounting to a single cell's worth was reported to be detectable. Highly expanded clone sizes could be underestimated if identical TCR molecules share a barcode. In CMV-specific effector cells, clones with more than 20 RNA copies accounted for over 98% of molecules, whereas in naive cells such clones accounted for under 1%. Modeling gave about three recovered TCR RNA copies per cell versus 7.5 to 10 by digital PCR, implying around 33% capture efficiency.

To prepare the library, PCR was applied. Instrument used: NextSeq 500. Bulk TCR libraries were prepared as previously described, using TCR primers listed in Table S5. Purification of total RNA was performed with the Qiagen AllPrep DNA/RNA kit. Before analysis, reads from multiple sequencing runs of one library were combined. For the original study's pipeline: Reads were retained only if their TCR constant sequence matched exactly, and those retained reads were trimmed to 150 nt and grouped according to their 12-nt molecular barcodes. Reads inside each barcode group were sub-clustered using a 15% Levenshtein threshold, and a quality-weighted consensus sequence was constructed for each RNA molecule. Non-functional sequences were filtered out, along with any lower-count sequence sitting one edit away from another sequence. Based on fitting two negative binomial distributions, any barcode sub-cluster with under 20% of the maximum read count was discarded. Through fastp at Q25 and MiXCR, TCRdb rebuilt clones from the public reads, retaining in-frame beta chains. Rows with a matching CDR3 protein are joined into one entry that keeps the most common DNA and genes. These V and J calls originate from TCRdb's pipeline instead of the authors' own analysis. This sample has 90,000 or so distinct CDR3 sequences in its table, and about 23% of those were observed once. The ten largest clonotypes hold roughly 0.76% of the sample.

The source material was naive CD8+ T cells from blood, with Jurkat cell RNA spiked in. The cell subset or site label, as the study defines it: FACS-sorted CD8+CD4-CCR7+CD45RA+ naive T cells. The source is a human donor in good health. Some libraries in this study had Jurkat cell RNA spiked in.

In nucleotides, the sequence is TGCGCCAGCAGCATGACAGGTACAGATACGCAGTATTTT. Its protein reads: CASSMTGTDTQYF. The chain uses TRBV5-1 and TRBJ2-3, and possibly TRBD1, on 6 matching bases. V gives up 4 bases and J gives up 3 bases, and the segment between their germline ends measures 9 bases. Spanning cysteine to phenylalanine, the CDR3 consists of 13 amino acids. Here the CDR3 DNA is all that survives: 39 bases in frame from base 1. CDR1 is given as SGHRS and CDR2 as YFSETQ, both from the germline V gene.